Below, 9 T cell receptor beta chains from the same sample are listed, as sequenced in a study of CD8+CD57+ T cells in acquired aplastic anemia. Template material for TCR beta VDJ and CDR3 profiling consisted of genomic DNA. TCRdb re-analysed the reads in MiXCR, keeping a single row per CDR3 protein. The table lists hundreds of thousands of distinct CDR3 sequences, roughly 68% of them singletons. The sample comprised sorted CD4+, CD8+, or CD8+CD57+ T cells (not recorded which) from PBMCs. The receptors derive from a human donor in good health, serving as a control.

The CDR3 loop is CASSSWTGGLCKQYF. Written as DNA, the CDR3 is TGTGCCAGCAGCTCATGGACAGGGGGGCTTTGCAAGCAGTACTTC. The chain joins TRBV7-8 to TRBJ2-7, with 10 nucleotides matching TRBD1. CDR1 and CDR2 from the germline V gene are SGHVS and FQNEAQ. CDR3 length equals 15 residues. Losses at the gene ends were 4 bases for V and 8 bases for J; bases not matched to a gene: 11.

This clonotype was seen many times. The chain couples TRBV3-1 to TRBJ2-5; no clear D. CDR3 size: 13 residues. V was pared by 4 bases and J by 3 bases, with 9 bases between. The germline CDR1 and CDR2 sequences are LGHDT and YNNKEL (reference sequence). CDR3: CASSPYPEETQYF. CDR3 bases: TGTGCCAGCAGCCCTTACCCGGAAGAGACCCAGTACTTC.

The V and J genes are TRBV5-1 and TRBJ2-7, with 12 positions matching TRBD1. V shed 4 bases, J shed 6 bases, and the junction held 8 bases outside the gene matches. The CDR3 sequence is 15 residues long. Per the germline V gene, CDR1 is SGHRS and CDR2 is YFSETQ. CDR3 loop: CASSRPGQGAGEQYF. Written as DNA, the CDR3 is TGCGCCAGCAGCCGTCCGGGACAGGGGGCAGGCGAGCAGTACTTC.

As concerns this clonotype: Lacking the conserved final phenylalanine or tryptophan, this CDR3 likely reflects a read error. Because the CDR3's place on the DNA is in doubt, the DNA is left out and the CDR3 is given as listed by TCRdb. The V gene is TRBV7-9, the J gene TRBJ2-7. The CDR3 region is 13 residues in length, termini included. Germline CDR1 SEHNR, CDR2 FQNEAQ (reference sequence). CDR3 protein: CASSLDLGEQYFG.

Concerning this clonotype itself: The junction differs from germline at one of its ends, possibly a read error. This chain joins TRBV10-2 and TRBJ2-7; possibly TRBD1 for D (6 bases). The CDR3 extends over 14 amino acids. Germline V gene sequence: CDR1 WSHSY, CDR2 SAAADI. CDR3 in amino acids: CASSTRGQIIEQYF. The CDR3 nucleotides read TGTGCCAGCAGTACTCGCGGACAGATTATTGAGCAGTACTTC.

J is TRBJ1-3 and V is TRBV19; a weak D match, TRBD1 (6 bases). The germline V gene has CDR1 LNHDA and CDR2 SQIVND (reference sequence). The CDR3 length is 16 residues. Trimming shortened V by 7 bases and J by 0 bases, and 16 bases separated the two germline ends. The CDR3 nucleotides are TGTGCCAGTACCCCTGGGGACACGAGCTCTGGAAACACCATATATTTT. Amino acids: CASTPGDTSSGNTIYF. Drawing the rest from reference TRBV19 and TRBJ1-3, the complete variable domain is DGGITQSPKYLFRKEGQNVTLSCEQNLNHDAMYWYRQDPGQGLRLIYYSQIVNDFQKGDIAEGYSVSREKKESFPLTVTSAQKNPTAFYLCASTPGDTSSGNTIYFGEGSWLTVV.

The chain couples TRBV20-1 to TRBJ2-7; possibly TRBD2 for D (5 bases). The CDR3 sequence is 14 residues long. The germline CDR1 and CDR2 sequences are DFQATT and SNEGSKA (reference sequence). Trimming left V 2 bases short and J 6 bases short, with 17 bases between. CDR3 sequence: CSARTTPGRAEQYF. The CDR3 nucleotides read TGCAGTGCTAGAACGACCCCTGGGAGAGCCGAGCAGTACTTC.

Notes on this clonotype: This CDR3 is missing its conserved last phenylalanine or tryptophan, likely due to a read error. This chain connects TRBV6-1 to TRBJ2-7; perhaps TRBD1 as D (6 bases). The V end was cut by 6 bases, the J end by 2 bases, with 11 bases between. The CDR3 is 13 residues long. Germline lookup yields CDR1 MNHNS and CDR2 SASEGT. CDR3 protein: CASSVDSTYEQYL. The CDR3 bases are TGTGCCAGCAGCGTGGACAGCACCTACGAGCAGTACCTC.

V is TRBV19 and J is TRBJ1-5; D is undetermined. V was trimmed by 9 bases and J by 2 bases, leaving 20 bases between them. This CDR3 spans 16 amino acids. The germline CDR1 and CDR2 sequences are LNHDA and SQIVND (reference sequence). The CDR3 nucleotides read TGTGCCAGCAGCTTAGCAGGAAAGGTGGGCAATCAGCCCCAGCATTTT. This codes for CASSLAGKVGNQPQHF.